The rows below give T cell receptor beta chains drawn from one sample of a study of metastatic and nonmetastatic thyroid tumors. TCRdb re-called clones from the PCR reads using MiXCR. The sample contains tens of thousands of clones, about an eighth of which appear only once. Sequencing was performed on blood. These receptors all come from a male donor with papillary thyroid cancer or a benign thyroid nodule (not recorded which). Some clones in this sample may be carry-over from other donors' samples. The CDR3 runs from the conserved cysteine through the conserved F or W. D genes are given only for firm matches. Size values are once, few and many counts, or a class for expanded clones, and some rows have none.

j_call | d_call | v_call | clone_size | cdr3_aa | cdr3_nt
TRBJ2-7 | TRBD1 | TRBV4-3 | few | CASSPESVTGGNEQYF | TGCGCCAGCAGCCCCGAAAGTGTGACAGGGGGCAACGAGCAGTACTTC
TRBJ1-5 | . | TRBV6-1 | few | CASSLTFGNQPQHF | TGTGCCAGCAGTCTTACCTTTGGCAATCAGCCCCAGCATTTT
TRBJ2-2 | . | TRBV9 | many | CASSVAYRSGELFF | TGTGCCAGCAGCGTAGCTTATAGGTCCGGGGAGCTGTTTTTT
TRBJ1-2 | . | TRBV6-2/TRBV6-3 | medium-sized | CASSYGGPHYGYTF | TGTGCCAGCAGTTACGGGGGCCCCCACTATGGCTACACCTTC
TRBJ2-7 | TRBD2 | TRBV6-5 | . | CASSLLGGSSYEQYF | TGTGCCAGCAGCCTACTCGGGGGGAGTTCCTACGAGCAGTACTTC
TRBJ1-1 | . | TRBV7-9 | many | CASSLVSTPEAFF | TGTGCCAGCAGCTTAGTGTCGACACCGGAAGCTTTCTTT
TRBJ2-5 | TRBD2 | TRBV28 | many | CASSFGGAQKTQYF | TGTGCCAGCAGTTTCGGGGGGGCGCAGAAGACCCAGTACTTC
TRBJ2-2 | TRBD2 | TRBV19 | many | CASRAGGGGTGELFF | TGTGCCAGTAGGGCCGGGGGGGGGGGCACCGGGGAGCTGTTTTTT
TRBJ1-3 | . | TRBV7-2 | many | CASSLAGGRNTIYF | TGTGCCAGCAGCTTAGCTGGGGGCCGAAACACCATATATTTT
TRBJ2-3 | TRBD2 | TRBV27 | many | CASSLKREMMDTQYF | TGTGCCAGCAGCCTTAAGCGGGAGATGATGGATACGCAGTATTTT
TRBJ1-2 | . | TRBV10-2 | few | CARSTNGVYGYTF | TGCGCCAGAAGTACTAACGGGGTCTATGGCTACACCTTC
TRBJ2-1 | . | TRBV6-7 | many | CASSYSKASYNEQFF | TGTGCCAGCAGTTACTCGAAGGCTTCTTACAATGAGCAGTTCTTC
TRBJ2-1 | . | TRBV7-2 | many | CASSAWGLDSYNEQFF | TGTGCCAGCAGCGCGTGGGGTCTGGACTCCTACAATGAGCAGTTCTTC
TRBJ2-3 | . | TRBV7-2 | . | CASNLNRADTQYF | TGTGCCAGCAACCTAAACAGGGCAGATACTCAGTATTTT
TRBJ1-4 | . | TRBV20-1 | many | CSARDLKGQVEKLFF | TGCAGTGCTAGAGATCTCAAGGGGCAAGTTGAAAAACTGTTTTTT
TRBJ1-5 | . | TRBV30 | many | CAWTRNSNQPQHF | TGTGCCTGGACCAGGAATAGCAATCAGCCCCAGCATTTT
TRBJ2-5 | . | TRBV20-1 | many | CSARPNLETQYF | TGCAGTGCTAGACCGAATCTAGAGACCCAGTACTTC
TRBJ1-4 | . | TRBV7-9 | many | CASSYPPQNEKLFF | TGTGCCAGCAGCTACCCCCCACAGAATGAAAAACTGTTTTTT
TRBJ2-7 | . | TRBV7-6 | many | CASSRGTASSYEQYF | TGTGCCAGCAGCCGCGGGACAGCGAGCTCCTACGAGCAGTACTTC
TRBJ1-6 | TRBD1 | TRBV5-1 | many | CASSSGQGNSPLHF | TGCGCCAGCAGCTCCGGACAGGGGAATTCACCCCTCCACTTT
TRBJ2-2 | TRBD2 | TRBV28 | many | CASSLRGGTGELFF | TGTGCCAGCAGTTTACGGGGGGGCACCGGGGAGCTGTTTTTT
TRBJ2-5 | . | TRBV9 | many | CASSVDYIQETQYF | TGTGCCAGCAGCGTAGACTACATTCAAGAGACCCAGTACTTC
TRBJ2-7 | . | TRBV28 | . | CASSIERAHEQYF | TGTGCCAGCAGTATAGAAAGGGCACACGAGCAGTACTTC
TRBJ2-6 | . | TRBV10-2 | many | CASSEQEDGANVLTF | TGCGCCAGCAGTGAGCAGGAAGATGGGGCCAACGTCCTGACTTTC
TRBJ2-7 | TRBD1 | TRBV6-1 | many | CASRRQEWGTGPYEQYF | TGTGCCAGCAGGCGCCAGGAATGGGGGACAGGACCCTACGAGCAGTACTTC
TRBJ2-3 | TRBD1 | TRBV5-6 | many | CASSTGQGTDTQYF | TGTGCCAGCAGCACCGGACAGGGGACAGATACGCAGTATTTT
TRBJ1-5 | TRBD1 | TRBV6-2/TRBV6-3 | medium-sized | CASSYSGTANQPQHF | TGTGCCAGCAGTTACTCCGGGACAGCCAATCAGCCCCAGCATTTT
TRBJ2-2 | TRBD2 | TRBV5-6 | many | CASSLRTSGGTGELFF | TGTGCCAGCAGCTTGAGGACTAGCGGAGGCACCGGGGAGCTGTTTTTT
TRBJ2-7 | . | TRBV6-1 | . | CASSEARQGYERYF | TGTGCCAGCAGTGAAGCACGTCAGGGTTACGAGCGGTACTTC
TRBJ1-2 | . | TRBV4-1 | many | CASSQDRRAGDNYGYTF | TGCGCCAGCAGCCAAGATCGTCGGGCAGGGGATAACTATGGCTACACCTTC
TRBJ2-7 | . | TRBV20-1 | many | CSARDPGFSYEQYF | TGCAGTGCTAGAGACCCGGGATTCTCCTACGAGCAGTACTTC
TRBJ2-7 | TRBD2 | TRBV7-8 | many | CASSETGTSGAYEQYF | TGTGCCAGCAGCGAAACCGGGACTAGCGGTGCCTACGAGCAGTACTTC
TRBJ1-5 | . | TRBV24-1 | many | CATSDRLNQPQHF | TGTGCCACCAGTGACAGGCTCAATCAGCCCCAGCATTTT
TRBJ2-7 | TRBD1 | TRBV7-9 | many | CASSSPPGQPFF | TGTGCCAGCAGCTCCCCCCCGGGACAGCCCTTTTTC
TRBJ1-5 | . | TRBV19 | many | CASSPGVVQPQHF | TGTGCCAGTAGCCCTGGTGTGGTTCAGCCCCAGCATTTT
TRBJ1-1 | . | TRBV7-9 | many | CASSSLPGTQSSLNTEAFF | TGTGCCAGCAGCTCCCTCCCCGGGACTCAGAGTTCCCTGAACACTGAAGCTTTCTTT
TRBJ2-1 | . | TRBV2 | many | CASSDNRHNEQFF | TGTGCCAGCAGTGACAACCGACACAATGAGCAGTTCTTC
TRBJ2-1 | TRBD2 | TRBV18 | . | CASSPDGLAGGPGFLDEQFF | TGTGCCAGCTCACCAGACGGACTAGCGGGAGGGCCTGGTTTTCTGGATGAGCAGTTCTTC
TRBJ1-2 | . | TRBV7-2 | many | CASSPGHPYGYTF | TGTGCCAGCAGCCCTGGACACCCCTATGGCTACACCTTC
TRBJ2-5 | TRBD2 | TRBV5-1 | many | CASSLWTSGKETQYF | TGCGCCAGCAGCCTTTGGACTAGCGGGAAAGAGACCCAGTACTTC
TRBJ1-6 | . | TRBV6-1 | many | CASSEIESSYNSPLHF | TGTGCCAGCAGTGAAATAGAGAGCTCCTATAATTCACCCCTCCACTTT
TRBJ1-5 | . | TRBV7-2 | many | CASSVGTQSNQPQHF | TGTGCCAGCTCTGTCGGGACACAAAGCAATCAGCCCCAGCATTTT
TRBJ2-3 | TRBD2 | TRBV20-1 | many | CSPPPGLAGSRDTQYF | TGCAGTCCCCCCCCGGGGCTAGCGGGATCTCGAGATACGCAGTATTTT
TRBJ1-2 | TRBD1 | TRBV7-2 | many | CASSLTAGTGINYGYTF | TGTGCCAGCAGCTTAACGGCCGGGACAGGGATTAACTATGGCTACACCTTC
TRBJ2-7 | TRBD1 | TRBV7-3 | many | CASSLTGTGTGEQYF | TGTGCCAGCAGCTTAACCGGGACAGGGACAGGCGAGCAGTACTTC
TRBJ2-5 | TRBD1 | TRBV20-1 | . | CSARDPQGATETQYF | TGCAGTGCTAGGGATCCCCAGGGGGCGACGGAGACCCAGTACTTC
TRBJ1-1 | . | TRBV4-1 | many | CASSQEGGTEAFF | TGCGCCAGCAGCCAAGAAGGCGGGACTGAAGCTTTCTTT
TRBJ2-1 | . | TRBV4-1 | many | CASSQLEPPNYEQFF | TGCGCCAGCAGCCAACTAGAACCCCCCAACTATGAGCAGTTCTTC
TRBJ1-2 | TRBD1 | TRBV6-2/TRBV6-3 | medium-sized | CASRWGQGDGYTF | TGTGCCAGCAGATGGGGACAGGGGGATGGCTACACCTTC
TRBJ1-1 | . | TRBV10-3 | many | CAISETSDGNTEAFF | TGTGCCATCAGTGAGACTTCCGACGGGAACACTGAAGCTTTCTTT
TRBJ1-6 | . | TRBV5-1 | many | CASSLAYSRGSPLHF | TGCGCCAGCAGCTTGGCCTACAGCCGGGGATCACCCCTCCACTTT
TRBJ2-7 | . | TRBV11-2 | many | CASSSLTVRSYEQYF | TGTGCCAGCAGCTCCCTTACTGTCCGCTCCTACGAGCAGTACTTC
TRBJ2-3 | . | TRBV3-1 | many | CASSQERDTQYF | TGTGCCAGCAGCCAAGAAAGAGATACGCAGTATTTT